This T cell receptor beta chain was recovered during a study of T cells in Graves' hyperthyroidism and ophthalmopathy. The wider study: Upon initial diagnosis and before any treatment, peripheral blood was collected.

Extraction of PBMCs used 8.5 to 10 ml of fresh peripheral blood. Amplified TCR beta CDR3 regions came from RNA transcripts. RT-PCR in the first round (using the HTBI primer set) targeted the TCR CDR3. Each CDR3 protein is one row after TCRdb ran MiXCR on the multiplex PCR reads. The sample lists about 600,000 distinct CDR3 sequences, roughly 16% occurring once. Regarding the study as a whole: Ophthalmopathy and stable hyperthyroidism were separated by a 13 V-J model. The model made its ophthalmopathy prediction, and onset followed a median about 6 months later.

The CDR3 is made up of 12 amino acids. V was pared by 2 bases and J by 6 bases, with 7 bases between. For this clonotype: Antigen: not known.

The TCR was taken from a woman aged 40 to 50 with Graves' ophthalmopathy. Specimen: blood. V usage is TRBV12-3 or TRBV12-4 and J usage is TRBJ1-1; unclear D gene. Here the CDR3 DNA reads TGTGCCAGCAGTTTATTGGACCCTGAAGCTTTCTTT. This encodes CASSLLDPEAFF.